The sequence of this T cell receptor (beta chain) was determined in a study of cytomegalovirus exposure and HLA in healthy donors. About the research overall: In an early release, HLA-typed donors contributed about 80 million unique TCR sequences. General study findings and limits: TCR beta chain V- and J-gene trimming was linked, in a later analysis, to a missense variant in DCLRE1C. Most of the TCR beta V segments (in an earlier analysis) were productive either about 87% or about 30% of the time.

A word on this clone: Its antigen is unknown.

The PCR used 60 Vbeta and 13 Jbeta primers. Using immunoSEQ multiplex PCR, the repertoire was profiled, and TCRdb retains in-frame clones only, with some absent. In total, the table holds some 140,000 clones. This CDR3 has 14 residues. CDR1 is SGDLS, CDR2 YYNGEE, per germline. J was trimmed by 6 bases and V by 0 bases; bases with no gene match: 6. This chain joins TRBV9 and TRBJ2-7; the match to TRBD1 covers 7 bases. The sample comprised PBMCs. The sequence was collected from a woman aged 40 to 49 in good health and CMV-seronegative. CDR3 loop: CASSVDQGVGEQYF. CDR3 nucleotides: TGTGCCAGCAGCGTAGACCAGGGGGTGGGCGAGCAGTACTTC.